One sample yielded the 26 T cell receptor beta chains listed below, sequenced in a study of T-cell reconstitution after alpha-beta-depleted transplantation in children. It was with unique molecular identifiers that the TCRbeta library was prepared. A single record per CDR3 protein comes from TCRdb applying MiXCR to the PCR reads. The sample shows about 980,000 distinct CDR3 sequences, about 29% of them seen only once. The specimen comprised PBMCs, mostly from graft donor cells, sampled 360 days after TCRalphabeta/CD19-depleted stem cell transplant. These receptors all come from a boy in the first two years of life who had a stem cell transplant for SCID, so the T cells may come from the graft donor.

This clonotype was found a few times. This chain connects TRBV5-5 to TRBJ2-5; D is undetermined. V lost 0 bases and J 5 bases, leaving 8 bases between the germline ends. This CDR3 has 13 residues. Germline V gene data show CDR1 as SGHKS and CDR2 as YYEKEE (reference sequence). Here the CDR3 reads CASSLVQIETQYF. CDR3 DNA sequence: TGTGCCAGCAGCTTGGTACAGATTGAGACCCAGTACTTC.

The rearrangement links TRBV12-3 or TRBV12-4 to TRBJ2-5; 13 nucleotides line up with TRBD2. This CDR3 spans 17 amino acids. V dropped 3 bases and J dropped 5; count of bases not matched to a gene: 9. Here the CDR3 reads CASSFLQLAGGWETQYF. In DNA form, the CDR3 reads TGTGCCAGCAGTTTCCTTCAACTAGCGGGGGGGTGGGAGACCCAGTACTTC.

CDR3 in amino acids: CASSLGLGSSYNSPLHF. DNA of the CDR3: TGTGCCAGCAGCTTAGGCCTAGGGAGTTCCTATAATTCACCCCTCCACTTT. The genes are TRBV7-2 and TRBJ1-6, with no clear D. Trimming shortened V by 1 base and J by 1 base, and 11 bases separated the two germline ends. CDR1 and CDR2 (germline): SGHTA, FQGNSA. The CDR3 extends over 17 amino acids.

The chain uses TRBV4-3 and TRBJ1-1; D remains ambiguous. The CDR3 has 13 residues. Trimming left V 2 bases short and J 3 bases short, with 7 bases between. Germline V gives CDR1 LGHNA, CDR2 YSLEER. The CDR3 DNA follows: TGCGCCAGCAGCCAAACATGGGACACTGAAGCTTTCTTT. It is translated as CASSQTWDTEAFF.

This clonotype occurred a few times. V and J are TRBV29-1 and TRBJ2-7; D ambiguous. This CDR3 has 13 amino acids. V lost 4 bases to trimming and J lost 0 bases, with 10 bases between them. Germline assignment: CDR1 SQVTM and CDR2 ANQGSEA. The CDR3 sequence is CSVGGRTSYEQYF. CDR3 DNA: TGCAGCGTTGGAGGACGGACCTCCTACGAGCAGTACTTC.

J is TRBJ2-1 and V is TRBV15; D unclear. V was clipped by 0 bases and J by 4 bases, with 7 bases between them. Germline V gene lookup returns CDR1 LNHNV and CDR2 YYDKDF (reference sequence). The CDR3 spans 14 residues. This CDR3 reads CATSRDSGYNEQFF. The CDR3, as DNA: TGTGCCACCAGCAGAGACTCCGGATACAATGAGCAGTTCTTC.

V and J are TRBV6-1 and TRBJ2-1, with D possibly matching TRBD2 (7 bases). The CDR3 is made up of 14 amino acids. Germline lookup yields CDR1 MNHNS and CDR2 SASEGT. The germline V and J ends were trimmed by 8 bases and 6 bases, with 17 bases remaining between them. The DNA of the CDR3 is TGTGCCAGCGGGTCGAGGGGAGGGGGCAATGAGCAGTTCTTC. This sequence encodes CASGSRGGGNEQFF.

The chain carries TRBV5-1 and TRBJ2-7; D is ambiguous. Germline CDR1 is SGHRS and CDR2 is YFSETQ. V dropped 4 bases and J dropped 2 bases, with 13 bases sitting between them. This CDR3 comprises 14 residues. Here the CDR3 DNA reads TGCGCCAGCAGCCTTCTTACTCCAACCTACGAGCAGTACTTC. Its translation: CASSLLTPTYEQYF.

This clonotype was seen many times. The chain has TRBV5-1 and TRBJ1-5; D ambiguous. Trimming removed 4 bases at V and 2 bases at J, with 7 bases between. The CDR3 sequence is 13 residues long. CDR1 and CDR2 from the germline V gene are SGHRS and YFSETQ. In DNA, the CDR3 is TGCGCCAGCAGCCCAGAGGGCAATCAGCCCCAGCATTTT. Encoded protein: CASSPEGNQPQHF.

The chain links TRBV28 to TRBJ2-1, with a weak D call TRBD2 (5 bases). The CDR3 is 15 residues long. Germline CDR1 is MDHEN and CDR2 is SYDVKM. V was shortened by 3 bases and J by 2 bases, with 11 bases between the two germline ends. Here the CDR3 reads CASSFWTRTYNEQFF. The CDR3 DNA is TGTGCCAGCAGTTTTTGGACTCGCACCTACAATGAGCAGTTCTTC.

This clonotype was counted a few times. The CDR3 reads CASSPTGPPYEQYF. Written as DNA, the CDR3 is TGTGCCAGCTCCCCTACCGGCCCTCCCTACGAGCAGTACTTC. The chain recombines TRBV18 with TRBJ2-7; D call uncertain. CDR1 is KGHSH, CDR2 LQKENI, per germline. V was shortened by 6 bases and J by 2 bases, with 14 bases between the two germline ends. The CDR3 runs 14 residues. Looking up the rest from reference TRBV18 and TRBJ2-7 gives the full variable domain: NAGVMQNPRHLVRRRGQEARLRCSPMKGHSHVYWYRQLPEEGLKFMVYLQKENIIDESGMPKERFSAEFPKEGPSILRIQQVVRGDSAAYFCASSPTGPPYEQYFGPGTRLTVT.

The V gene is TRBV20-1, the J gene TRBJ2-3; the D gene is possibly TRBD1 (6 bases). Trimming took 2 bases from V and 2 from J, leaving 14 bases between them. This CDR3 is built from 15 residues. The germline V gene has CDR1 DFQATT and CDR2 SNEGSKA (reference sequence). CDR3 in DNA: TGCAGTGCTAGATTTGTCAGGGGAATCACAGATACGCAGTATTTT. This translates into CSARFVRGITDTQYF.

The rearrangement links TRBV6-5 to TRBJ2-2, with D maybe TRBD2 (6 bases). The CDR3 runs 14 residues. Per germline, CDR1 MNHEY and CDR2 SVGAGI. The V and J ends lost 0 bases and 6 bases respectively, with 8 bases between them. The CDR3 protein is CASSYSRGSGELFF. The CDR3 DNA reads as TGTGCCAGCAGTTACTCGCGGGGTTCCGGGGAGCTGTTTTTT.

The chain couples TRBV6-1 to TRBJ2-7; 8 nucleotides line up with TRBD2. V dropped 6 bases and J dropped 6; count of bases not matched to a gene: 7. Germline V lookup: CDR1 MNHNS, CDR2 SASEGT. The CDR3 sequence is 13 residues long. In DNA, the CDR3 is TGTGCCAGCAGAGGCGGACTAGCTGGCGAGCAGTACTTC. This encodes CASRGGLAGEQYF.

The chain employs TRBV9 and TRBJ2-5; tentative D call: TRBD1 (5 bases). Trimming removed 3 bases at V and 2 bases at J, with 23 bases between. The CDR3 extends over 18 amino acids. Germline CDR1 reads SGDLS; CDR2 reads YYNGEE. The CDR3 region is CASSAGGQIQVWQETQYF. For the CDR3, the DNA is TGTGCCAGCAGCGCGGGCGGCCAGATACAGGTCTGGCAAGAGACCCAGTACTTC.

Points on this clonotype: An end of the junction does not agree with germline; a read error may underlie this. This chain connects TRBV2 to TRBJ2-1; 12 positions agree with TRBD2. CDR1 and CDR2 (germline): SNHLY, FYNNEI. This CDR3 comprises 18 residues. In DNA form, the CDR3 reads TGTGCCTGCAGTTTGGGGAGACTAGCGGGGGCCAACTACAATGAGCAGTTCTTC. Amino acids: CACSLGRLAGANYNEQFF.

This chain uses TRBV12-3 or TRBV12-4 with TRBJ1-1; no firm D call. With 3 bases removed from V and 11 bases from J, the gap between germline ends came to 16 bases. CDR3 length: 13 residues. The CDR3 loop is CASSLSGLPGAFF. The DNA for the CDR3 is TGTGCCAGCAGTTTGTCCGGGCTTCCTGGGGCTTTCTTT.

This clonotype was seen at least ten times. The chain links TRBV5-1 to TRBJ1-2; unclear D gene. Germline V gene data show CDR1 as SGHRS and CDR2 as YFSETQ. CDR3 size: 15 residues. Trimming pared 2 bases from V and 1 base from J, leaving 12 bases between. CDR3 sequence (DNA): TGCGCCAGCAGCTTAGAGGGATACCTTAACTATGGCTACACCTTC. The encoded protein is CASSLEGYLNYGYTF.

V usage is TRBV9 and J usage is TRBJ1-2; D ambiguous. The germline gives CDR1 SGDLS, CDR2 YYNGEE. V was shortened by 2 bases and J by 4 bases, with 12 bases between the two germline ends. The CDR3 length is 14 residues. CDR3 DNA: TGTGCCAGCAGCGTCGGCCTACTCAGCTATGGCTACACCTTC. Amino acid sequence: CASSVGLLSYGYTF. The whole variable domain, filled in from reference TRBV9 and TRBJ1-2, reads DSGVTQTPKHLITATGQRVTLRCSPRSGDLSVYWYQQSLDQGLQFLIQYYNGEERAKGNILERFSAQQFPDLHSELNLSSLELGDSALYFCASSVGLLSYGYTFGSGTRLTVV.

This clonotype was observed a handful of times. The V gene is TRBV5-6, the J gene TRBJ1-1, with D tentatively TRBD1 (5 bases). The CDR3 runs to 19 residues. The germline V gene encodes CDR1 SGHDT and CDR2 YYEEEE. The V end lost 4 bases, the J end lost 2 bases, and 27 bases lay between the germline ends. The CDR3 coding sequence is TGTGCCAGCAGCCTAACCGCCTCAGGGTATGGTGTCAAAAACACTGAAGCTTTCTTT. Amino acids: CASSLTASGYGVKNTEAFF.

The chain recombines TRBV5-1 with TRBJ2-1, with D possibly being TRBD1 (5 bases). The CDR3 runs to 14 residues. V gave up 0 bases and J gave up 9 bases, with 13 bases separating them. Germline CDR1 and CDR2: SGHRS and YFSETQ. This CDR3 reads CASSLVGSDSEQFF. DNA of the CDR3: TGCGCCAGCAGCTTGGTTGGCTCAGACAGTGAGCAGTTCTTC.

The chain carries TRBV4-2 and TRBJ2-5; 8 bases are shared with TRBD2. The trim removed 2 bases at V and 2 bases at J, leaving 7 bases unmatched. CDR1 LGHNA and CDR2 YNFKEQ come from the germline V gene. This CDR3 is 16 amino acids long. In DNA form, the CDR3 reads TGTGCCAGCAGCCAAAATAGCGGGGAGTTTCAAGAGACCCAGTACTTC. It translates to CASSQNSGEFQETQYF.

This clonotype was recorded a few times. The chain couples TRBV9 to TRBJ1-2, with unresolved D. The length of the CDR3 is 13 residues. V shed 4 bases and J shed 7 bases, with 14 bases lying between them. The germline gives CDR1 SGDLS, CDR2 YYNGEE. The CDR3 spells CASSPSLRGGYTF. CDR3 coding DNA: TGTGCCAGCAGCCCCTCCCTCCGGGGTGGCTACACCTTC. The full variable domain, with the rest looked up from reference TRBV9 and TRBJ1-2, is DSGVTQTPKHLITATGQRVTLRCSPRSGDLSVYWYQQSLDQGLQFLIQYYNGEERAKGNILERFSAQQFPDLHSELNLSSLELGDSALYFCASSPSLRGGYTFGSGTRLTVV.

The gene calls are TRBV27 and TRBJ2-4, with TRBD2 matching 12 bases. Germline values: CDR1 MNHEY, CDR2 SMNVEV (reference sequence). CDR3 length equals 13 residues. The V gene end was trimmed by 6 bases and the J gene end by 13 bases; junction bases not matched to a gene: 7. The CDR3 DNA follows: TGTGCCAGCAGCCCATCTAGCGGGGGGGCCCAGTACTTC. This encodes CASSPSSGGAQYF.

This chain links TRBV7-9 with TRBJ2-7, with 7 nucleotides matching TRBD1. The length of the CDR3 is 15 residues. The ends lost 5 bases at V and 7 bases at J; junction bases unmatched: 14. Germline V CDR1 and CDR2: SEHNR, FQNEAQ (reference sequence). Here the CDR3 DNA reads TGTGCCAGCAGCGCCGCAATGGGGACAGAACGGGAGCAGTACTTC. Protein: CASSAAMGTEREQYF.

Details on this clonotype: This CDR3 is missing its conserved last phenylalanine or tryptophan, likely due to a read error. This chain links TRBV11-2 with TRBJ1-1; D remains unclear. Germline-derived CDR1 and CDR2 are SGHAT and FQNNGV. V dropped 3 bases and J dropped 4 bases, with 12 bases sitting between them. The CDR3 runs to 14 residues. The CDR3 is CASSFGRLGTEAFL. CDR3 in DNA: TGTGCCAGCAGCTTCGGCAGGTTAGGCACTGAAGCTTTCCTT.